Each of the 19 T cell receptor beta chains below was sequenced from the same sample in a study of shared clonotypes between healthy human individuals. The method was immunoSEQ multiplex PCR; TCRdb's version includes in-frame clones alone and lacks a portion of them. Here the sample spans about 2.5 million clones, just under 95% being singletons. The sample taken for sequencing was naive CD4+ T cells from PBMCs. Indicated subset: CD45RA+ positively selected. These receptors all stem from a young man in good health. Some clones in this sample may be carry-over from other donors' samples.

This clone was detected once. The chain has TRBV11-2 and TRBJ2-1, with 11 positions matching TRBD2. The CDR3 totals 16 residues. Germline values: CDR1 SGHAT, CDR2 FQNNGV. The V segment lost 6 bases and the J segment 1 base; nucleotides outside the gene matches: 5. The CDR3 region is CASRHPSGRSYNEQFF. The CDR3 DNA is TGTGCCAGCAGACACCCTAGCGGGAGGTCCTACAATGAGCAGTTCTTC. Full variable domain (outside the CDR3, taken from reference TRBV11-2 and TRBJ2-1): EAGVAQSPRYKIIEKRQSVAFWCNPISGHATLYWYQQILGQGPKLLIQFQNNGVVDDSQLPKDRFSAERLKGVDSTLKIQPAKLEDSAVYLCASRHPSGRSYNEQFFGPGTRLTVL.

The V gene is TRBV6-4, the J gene TRBJ2-1; tentatively, D is TRBD2 (7 bases). Trimming cost V 7 bases and J 3 bases, with 13 bases left between them. The CDR3 extends over 14 amino acids. Looked up from germline, CDR1 is MRHNA and CDR2 is SNTAGT. CDR3 coding DNA: TGTGCCAGCAAGCCAGCGGGACACTACAATGAGCAGTTCTTC. Translation: CASKPAGHYNEQFF.

Details on this clone: The sample holds other DNA sequences that translate to the same CDR3. The chain employs TRBV2 and TRBJ2-7; no clear D. The CDR3 runs to 11 residues. V lost 4 bases to trimming and J lost 4 bases, with 5 bases between them. CDR1 and CDR2 from the germline V gene are SNHLY and FYNNEI. The CDR3 DNA reads as TGTGCCAGCAGTGCCTCATACGAGCAGTACTTC. This codes for CASSASYEQYF.

This CDR3 is CASSGGGQETQYF. CDR3 bases: TGCGCCTCCTCGGGGGGAGGACAAGAGACCCAGTACTTC. The chain uses TRBV10-1 and TRBJ2-5; 7 positions match TRBD2. The CDR3 runs 13 residues. CDR1 is WNHNN, CDR2 SYGVQD, per germline (reference sequence). V lost 11 bases to trimming and J lost 2 bases; unmatched junction nucleotides: 8.

This chain links TRBV5-1 with TRBJ1-2; perhaps TRBD1 as D (6 bases). This CDR3 comprises 14 residues. Germline V gene sequence: CDR1 SGHRS, CDR2 YFSETQ. V dropped 1 base and J dropped 8 bases, with 15 bases sitting between them. The CDR3 nucleotides are TGCGCCAGCAGCTTGACAGGGTTGGCTTTCGGCTACACCTTC. This encodes CASSLTGLAFGYTF.

The chain combines TRBV11-2 with TRBJ1-4; weak D call: TRBD1 (6 bases). In germline, CDR1 is SGHAT, CDR2 FQNNGV. The CDR3 spans 16 residues. Between the trimmed V and J ends, which lost 6 bases and 7 bases, there was a span of 21 bases. In DNA, the CDR3 is TGTGCCAGCAGTCCTGTGATCGGGGGCGCGGGTGAAAAACTGTTTTTT. Its translation is CASSPVIGGAGEKLFF.

The chain employs TRBV6-1 and TRBJ2-3; TRBD2 matches at 8 bases. CDR3 size: 16 residues. Trimming took 4 bases from V and 0 from J; bases not matched to a gene: 6. The V gene's germline CDR1 is MNHNS and CDR2 SASEGT. The CDR3 region is CASSGRLARSTDTQYF. For the CDR3, the DNA is TGTGCCAGCAGTGGGCGACTAGCGAGAAGCACAGATACGCAGTATTTT.

The chain links TRBV5-4 to TRBJ1-1; tentative D call: TRBD1 (5 bases). Deletions cut 5 bases from V and 1 base from J, with 12 bases between. The CDR3 totals 14 residues. Germline values: CDR1 SGHNT, CDR2 YYREEE (reference sequence). The CDR3 coding sequence is TGTGCCAGCAGGACGACAACAGGGAACACTGAAGCTTTCTTT. It translates to CASRTTTGNTEAFF.

The J gene is TRBJ2-4, the V gene TRBV4-2; 7 bases map to TRBD2. J lost 2 bases, V lost 0 bases, and 7 bases had no gene match. This CDR3 contains 17 residues. Germline CDR1 LGHNA, CDR2 YNFKEQ. CDR3 sequence reads: CASSQDKAGRTKNIQYF. For the CDR3, the DNA is TGTGCCAGCAGCCAAGACAAAGCGGGAAGGACCAAAAACATTCAGTACTTC.

The chain's CDR3 is CASSRQSGAEAFF. In DNA form, the CDR3 reads TGTGCCAGCAGCCGACAGAGTGGTGCTGAAGCTTTCTTT. The rearrangement links TRBV7-3 to TRBJ1-1; D is possibly TRBD1 (5 bases). Germline CDR1 and CDR2: SGHTA and FQGTGA. The V and J ends lost 5 bases and 6 bases respectively, with 13 bases between them. The CDR3 is made up of 13 amino acids.

The chain uses TRBV9 and TRBJ2-3; maybe TRBD2 (6 bases). The CDR3 extends over 14 amino acids. V lost 0 bases, J lost 4 bases, and 9 bases lay in between. The germline CDR1 and CDR2 sequences are SGDLS and YYNGEE. In nucleotides, the CDR3 is TGTGCCAGCAGCGTAGCTCCTAGCGCAGATACGCAGTATTTT. Translation: CASSVAPSADTQYF.

This clone was seen a single time. The chain combines TRBV28 with TRBJ1-1; 9 nucleotides agree with TRBD1. From germline, CDR1 is MDHEN and CDR2 SYDVKM. V was pared by 7 bases and J by 5 bases, with 11 bases of the junction left unmatched. The CDR3 has 15 amino acids. The CDR3 DNA reads TGTGCCAGCACTATCCGGACAGGGGTGAGAACTGAAGCTTTCTTT. Protein sequence: CASTIRTGVRTEAFF. Full variable domain (remainder filled in from reference TRBV28 and TRBJ1-1): DVKVTQSSRYLVKRTGEKVFLECVQDMDHENMFWYRQDPGLGLRLIYFSYDVKMKEKGDIPEGYSVSREKKERFSLILESASTNQTSMYLCASTIRTGVRTEAFFGQGTRLTVV.

The chain joins TRBV29-1 to TRBJ2-7; TRBD2 is a possible D gene (7 bases). Germline V CDR1 and CDR2: SQVTM, ANQGSEA. The V gene lost 5 bases and the J gene lost 6 bases, with 23 bases spanning the gap. CDR3 size: 15 residues. This CDR3 is CSVRGVRGGYTEQYF. The CDR3 coding sequence is TGCAGCGTTCGGGGTGTAAGGGGGGGTTATACCGAGCAGTACTTC.

V usage is TRBV6-1 and J usage is TRBJ2-7, with TRBD2 as a possible D gene (7 bases). There are 15 residues in the CDR3. Trimming stripped 6 bases from V and 2 bases from J, with 17 bases between. CDR1 is MNHNS, CDR2 SASEGT, per germline. CDR3 amino acids: CASRGGNRDPYEQYF. The CDR3 bases are TGTGCCAGCAGGGGGGGGAACAGGGACCCCTACGAGCAGTACTTC.

The chain is built from TRBV25-1 and TRBJ1-2, with 7 positions matching TRBD1. Germline assignment: CDR1 MGHDK and CDR2 SYGVNS. This CDR3 comprises 13 residues. The J segment lost 4 bases and the V segment lost 6 bases, leaving 5 bases of the junction unmatched. The CDR3 DNA is TGTGCCAGCAGCCCGGGACAGCCCTATGGCTACACCTTC. Protein product: CASSPGQPYGYTF.

V is TRBV6-5 and J is TRBJ1-2, with 7 bases lining up with TRBD1. Trimming at V came to 5 bases and at J to 6 bases, leaving 9 bases not matched to a gene. This CDR3 has 14 residues. CDR1 MNHEY and CDR2 SVGAGI come from the germline V gene. CDR3 DNA sequence: TGTGCCAGCAGTAACAGGGGCAGGGAAAATGGCTACACCTTC. The encoded protein is CASSNRGRENGYTF.

The chain couples TRBV5-6 to TRBJ1-1; maybe TRBD1 (5 bases). The V and J ends lost 4 bases and 4 bases respectively, with 14 bases between them. The CDR3 sequence is 14 residues long. Germline lookup yields CDR1 SGHDT and CDR2 YYEEEE. For the CDR3, the DNA is TGTGCCAGCAGCCTAAGGTCAGGGACCACTGAAGCTTTCTTT. It yields the protein CASSLRSGTTEAFF.

This clone was detected only once. V gene TRBV5-1 combines with J gene TRBJ2-2, with D tentatively TRBD1 (6 bases). Trimming cost V 4 bases and J 5 bases, with 21 bases left between them. There are 17 residues in the CDR3. The germline gives CDR1 SGHRS, CDR2 YFSETQ. The CDR3 spells CASSPGTSTSSTGELFF. DNA of the CDR3: TGCGCCAGCAGCCCCGGGACATCCACATCATCGACCGGGGAGCTGTTTTTT. The full variable domain, with the rest looked up from reference TRBV5-1 and TRBJ2-2, is KAGVTQTPRYLIKTRGQQVTLSCSPISGHRSVSWYQQTPGQGLQFLFEYFSETQRNKGNFPGRFSGRQFSNSRSEMNVSTLELGDSALYLCASSPGTSTSSTGELFFGEGSRLTVL.

The chain joins TRBV5-1 to TRBJ2-3; 8 bases map to TRBD1. This CDR3 comprises 14 residues. Germline CDR1 reads SGHRS; CDR2 reads YFSETQ. The V and J ends lost 4 bases and 4 bases, in that order; junction bases with no gene match: 5. The CDR3: CASSRQGAPDTQYF. Written as DNA, the CDR3 is TGCGCCAGCAGCAGGCAGGGGGCCCCAGATACGCAGTATTTT. The whole variable domain, remainder taken from reference TRBV5-1 and TRBJ2-3, is KAGVTQTPRYLIKTRGQQVTLSCSPISGHRSVSWYQQTPGQGLQFLFEYFSETQRNKGNFPGRFSGRQFSNSRSEMNVSTLELGDSALYLCASSRQGAPDTQYFGPGTRLTVL.